This paragraph covers one TCR beta chain sequence. These data belong to a study of PD-L1 blockade in urothelial cancer. The wider study: Median T cell yield per blood sample was about 140,000 cells.

Clones were read by immunoSEQ multiplex PCR, and TCRdb kept only the in-frame ones, dropping some. The sample contains 100,000 or so clones, around 82% of which appear only once. The CDR3 runs 13 residues. The V gene end was trimmed by 10 bases and the J gene end by 2 bases; junction bases not matched to a gene: 4. From germline, CDR1 is MNHNS and CDR2 SASEGT. Metastatic or locally advanced urothelial carcinoma was present in the patients. This rearrangement joins TRBV6-1 to TRBJ2-7, with 11 bases that match TRBD2. This clonotype was obtained from a man aged 50-59 years with urothelial cancer. Sequenced material: PBMCs, taken around atezolizumab (anti-PD-L1) treatment. CDR3 sequence reads: CATMTSGAYEQYF. As DNA, the CDR3 is TGTGCCACTATGACTAGCGGGGCCTACGAGCAGTACTTC.